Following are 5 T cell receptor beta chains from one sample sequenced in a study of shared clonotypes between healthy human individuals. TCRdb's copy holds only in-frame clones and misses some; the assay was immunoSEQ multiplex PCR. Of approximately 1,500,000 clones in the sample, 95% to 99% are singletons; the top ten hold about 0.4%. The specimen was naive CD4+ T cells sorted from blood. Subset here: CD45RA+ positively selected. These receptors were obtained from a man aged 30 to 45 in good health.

The CDR3: CASSQAGGSGAFF. The CDR3 coding sequence is TGTGCCAGCAGCCAAGCAGGGGGCAGCGGAGCTTTCTTT. The rearrangement uses TRBV14 and TRBJ1-1, with TRBD1 matching over 8 bases. The ends lost 1 base at V and 10 bases at J; junction bases unmatched: 5. CDR1 is SGHDN and CDR2 is FVKESK in the germline V gene. The CDR3 is 13 residues long.

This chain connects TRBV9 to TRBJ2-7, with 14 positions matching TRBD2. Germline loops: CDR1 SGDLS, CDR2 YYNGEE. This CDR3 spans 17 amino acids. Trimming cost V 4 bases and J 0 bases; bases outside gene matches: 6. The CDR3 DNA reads TGTGCCAGCAGCCCCCAGACTAGCGGGAGGGCCTCCTACGAGCAGTACTTC. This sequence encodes CASSPQTSGRASYEQYF. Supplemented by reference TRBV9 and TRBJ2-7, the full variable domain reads DSGVTQTPKHLITATGQRVTLRCSPRSGDLSVYWYQQSLDQGLQFLIQYYNGEERAKGNILERFSAQQFPDLHSELNLSSLELGDSALYFCASSPQTSGRASYEQYFGPGTRLTVT.

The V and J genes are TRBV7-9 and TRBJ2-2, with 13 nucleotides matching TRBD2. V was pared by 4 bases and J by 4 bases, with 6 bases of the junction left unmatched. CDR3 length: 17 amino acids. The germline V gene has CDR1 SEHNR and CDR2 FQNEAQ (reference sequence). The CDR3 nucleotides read TGTGCCAGCAGCTCGAGGACTAGCGGGAGCATCACCGGGGAGCTGTTTTTT. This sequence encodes CASSSRTSGSITGELFF.

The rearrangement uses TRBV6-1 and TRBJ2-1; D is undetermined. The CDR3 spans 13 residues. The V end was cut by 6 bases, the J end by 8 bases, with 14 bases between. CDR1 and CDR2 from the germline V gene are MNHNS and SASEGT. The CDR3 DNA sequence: TGTGCCAGCAGCGGAGAGCTTGGCTATGAGCAGTTCTTC. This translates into CASSGELGYEQFF.

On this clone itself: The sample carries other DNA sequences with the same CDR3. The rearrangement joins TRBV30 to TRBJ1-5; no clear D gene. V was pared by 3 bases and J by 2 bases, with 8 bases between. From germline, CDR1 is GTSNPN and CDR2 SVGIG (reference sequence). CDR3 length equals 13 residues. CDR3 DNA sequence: TGTGCCTGGAGCGTTGGGGGCAATCAGCCCCAGCATTTT. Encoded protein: CAWSVGGNQPQHF.